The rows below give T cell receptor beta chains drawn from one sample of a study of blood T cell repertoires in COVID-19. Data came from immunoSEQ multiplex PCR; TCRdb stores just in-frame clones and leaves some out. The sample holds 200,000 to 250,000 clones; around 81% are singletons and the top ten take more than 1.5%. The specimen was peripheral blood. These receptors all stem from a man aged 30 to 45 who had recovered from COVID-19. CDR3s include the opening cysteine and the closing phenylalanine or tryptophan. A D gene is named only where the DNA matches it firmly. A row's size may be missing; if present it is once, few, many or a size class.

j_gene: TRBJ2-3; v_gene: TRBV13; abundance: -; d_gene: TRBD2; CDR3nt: TGTGCCAGCAGCTCGACTAGCGGGGGACCCACAGATACGCAGTATTTT; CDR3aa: CASSSTSGGPTDTQYF
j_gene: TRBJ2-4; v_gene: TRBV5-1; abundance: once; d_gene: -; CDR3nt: TGCGCCAGCAGCTCCCAGGGCGCCAAAAACATTCAGTACTTC; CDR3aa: CASSSQGAKNIQYF
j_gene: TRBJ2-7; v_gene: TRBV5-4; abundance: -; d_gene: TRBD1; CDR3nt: TGTGCCAGCAGCTCGGGGACAGCCCTTGCCTACGAGCAGTACTTC; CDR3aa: CASSSGTALAYEQYF
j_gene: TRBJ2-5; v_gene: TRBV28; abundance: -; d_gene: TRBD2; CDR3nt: TGTGCCAGCAGTGGCGGGGGGGCGAATCCCTACCAAGAGACCCAGTACTTC; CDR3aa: CASSGGGANPYQETQYF
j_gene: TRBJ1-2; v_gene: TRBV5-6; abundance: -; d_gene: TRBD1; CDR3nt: TGTGCCAGCAGCCCGGGACAGGTCGGTGGCTACACCTTC; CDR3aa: CASSPGQVGGYTF
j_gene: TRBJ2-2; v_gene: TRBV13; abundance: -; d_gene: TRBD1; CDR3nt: TGTGCCAGCAGCTTCTTGGGACAGTCGAACACCGGGGAGCTGTTTTTT; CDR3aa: CASSFLGQSNTGELFF
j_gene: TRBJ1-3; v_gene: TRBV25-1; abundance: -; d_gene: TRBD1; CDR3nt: TGTGCCAGCAGTGCCTGGACAGGGGGAAACACCATATATTTT; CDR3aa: CASSAWTGGNTIYF
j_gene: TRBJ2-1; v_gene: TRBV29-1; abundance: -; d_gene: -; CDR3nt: TGCAGCGCGAGGGTTTCGGGAATTGGCGAGCAGTTCTTC; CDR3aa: CSARVSGIGEQFF
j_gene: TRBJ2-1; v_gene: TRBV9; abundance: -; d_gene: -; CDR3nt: TGTGCCAGCAGTGCCAGGACAGATTCAAACCCCTACAATGAGCAGTTCTTC; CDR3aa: CASSARTDSNPYNEQFF
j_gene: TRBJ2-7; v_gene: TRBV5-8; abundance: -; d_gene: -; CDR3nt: TGTGCCAGCAGCTTGCTATACTACGAGCAGTACTTC; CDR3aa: CASSLLYYEQYF
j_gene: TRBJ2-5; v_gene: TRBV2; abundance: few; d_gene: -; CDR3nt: TGTGCCAGCAGTATTGCCGGGCCCAGGGGCGAGACCCAGTACTTC; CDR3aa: CASSIAGPRGETQYF
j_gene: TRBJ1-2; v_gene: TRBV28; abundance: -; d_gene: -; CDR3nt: TGTGCCAGCAGTTTAAACTACTATGGCTACACCTTC; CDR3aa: CASSLNYYGYTF
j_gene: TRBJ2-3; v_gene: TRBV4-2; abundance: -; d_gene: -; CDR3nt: TGTGCCAGCAGCCAAGGCGCGGAGCGATCCACAGATACGCAGTATTTT; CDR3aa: CASSQGAERSTDTQYF
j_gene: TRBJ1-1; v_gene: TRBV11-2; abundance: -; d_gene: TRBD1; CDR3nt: TGTGCCAGCAGGCGCGACAGGGGAATGAACACTGAAGCTTTCTTT; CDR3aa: CASRRDRGMNTEAFF
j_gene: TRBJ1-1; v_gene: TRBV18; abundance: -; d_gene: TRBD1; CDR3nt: TGTGCCAGCTCACCAGGACAGGGCCTTGAAGCTTTCTTT; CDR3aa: CASSPGQGLEAFF
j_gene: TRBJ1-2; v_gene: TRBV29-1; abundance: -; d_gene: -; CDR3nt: TGCAGCGTTTCCCGAGGGATCGCAGGAGCACTTTATGGCTACACCTTC; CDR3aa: CSVSRGIAGALYGYTF
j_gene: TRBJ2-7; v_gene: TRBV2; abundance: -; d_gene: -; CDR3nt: TGTGCCAGCAGCCCCGGCTACGAGCAGTACTTC; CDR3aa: CASSPGYEQYF
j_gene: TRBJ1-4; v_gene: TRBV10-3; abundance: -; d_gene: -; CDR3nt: TGTGCCATCAGTGCGGAGGGACTGGCTAATGAAAAACTGTTTTTT; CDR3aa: CAISAEGLANEKLFF
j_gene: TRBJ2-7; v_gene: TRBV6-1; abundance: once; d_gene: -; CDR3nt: TGTGCCAGCAGTGAACTGGGGACACTAGCCTACGAGCAGTACTTC; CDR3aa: CASSELGTLAYEQYF
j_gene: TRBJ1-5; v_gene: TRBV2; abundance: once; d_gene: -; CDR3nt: TGTGCCAGCAGACAGGGTTCGGGCAATCAGCCCCAGCATTTT; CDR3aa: CASRQGSGNQPQHF